A single TCR beta chain is shown here with its context. This clone appeared a few times. The target of this receptor is not known. Within one base of it there is no much larger clone, and no base qualities were kept. The data originate from a study of blood T cell repertoires in COVID-19 (dated by TCRdb to 2018 to 2020). Background for the entire study: Samples covering the acute and convalescent phases of COVID-19 were provided by collaborators in the United States, Italy and Spain. Where HLA class I and class II types were available, the types were taken from metadata supplied by the sample provider, not from assay-based typing. Subjects who had been exposed to COVID-19, were actively infected with it, or had recovered from it provided the deeply sampled blood TCRbeta repertoires that made up the dataset. The material from the prospective study consisted of cDNA or gDNA derived from T cells, B-cell-depleted T cells, or PBMCs. Sample metadata almost always included a de-identified subject ID, COVID-19 status, age in years and sex. Samples came from the ongoing ImmuneRACE study (first 160 participants) plus 1,254 subjects from 6 global collaborators. The repertoires were made available in a free public database intended to serve as a resource for research on the immune response to SARS-CoV-2.

TCRbeta CDR3 regions were amplified from genomic DNA using the immunoSEQ Assay, a bias-controlled multiplex PCR. In the source study's methods: The number of nucleated cells in each sample was estimated by amplification of reference gene primers within the assay. Sequence reads were collapsed and filtered to measure the absolute abundance of every unique TCRbeta CDR3 rearrangement. For each sample, productive Simpson clonality was calculated as the square root of Simpson's diversity index over productive rearrangements. In TCRdb, the immuneACCESS table is reduced to in-frame sequences with V and J assigned. These tables do not hold every clone; where another copy was compared, an unresolved V gene accounts for under half, and the others remain unexplained. D and trimming come from the DNA, and the V and J calls and clone size come from that table. The table for this sample lists roughly 50,000 clones; more than 90% of them were counted only once. The ten top clones hold less than 7.5% of the sample.

General conclusions and limits of the study: The quantity of clinical and demographic metadata differed by source and by participant and was supplied without curation.

Each collaborating institution followed its own protocols to collect whole blood in K2EDTA tubes. For TCRbeta analysis, collaborators shipped samples as frozen whole blood, isolated PBMCs, or DNA extracted from either of those sample types. The junction carries 9 bases between V and J, which are trimmed by 6 bases and 1 base respectively. From a lookup of the germline V gene, CDR1 and CDR2 are MNHEY and SVGAGI. The CDR3 goes from the cysteine to the phenylalanine over 13 residues. Only CDR3 DNA is held: 39 bases, read in frame from base 1. Sequencing used peripheral blood. The chain was built from TRBV6-5 and TRBJ2-5; the D gene is unclear. This receptor was taken from a man in his fifties or sixties with active COVID-19. CDR3 protein: CASSLGLQETQYF. Here is the DNA: TGTGCCAGCAGCCTGGGCCTCCAAGAGACCCAGTACTTC.